One sample yielded the 3 T cell receptor beta chains listed below, sequenced in a study of OX40 agonist ivuxolimab in advanced cancers. Libraries were prepared by immunoSEQ multiplex PCR; TCRdb keeps only in-frame clonotypes and omits some of them. Of some 72,000 clones listed, roughly nine tenths are singletons. The sample was CD4+ or CD8+ T cells sorted from blood, taken in a trial of the OX40 agonist ivuxolimab. The source is an adult with an advanced solid tumor such as melanoma, head and neck, liver or kidney cancer.

The chain links TRBV7-9 to TRBJ2-5, with TRBD2 as a possible D gene (7 bases). This CDR3 is 14 amino acids long. V shed 0 bases and J shed 4 bases, with 9 bases lying between them. Germline values: CDR1 SEHNR, CDR2 FQNEAQ (reference sequence). Here the CDR3 DNA reads TGTGCCAGCAGCTTAGCGGGAGGGGGAGAGACCCAGTACTTC. It codes for CASSLAGGGETQYF. The variable domain in full, completed from reference TRBV7-9 and TRBJ2-5, reads DTGVSQNPRHKITKRGQNVTFRCDPISEHNRLYWYRQTLGQGPEFLTYFQNEAQLEKSRLLSDRFSAERPKGSFSTLEIQRTEQGDSAMYLCASSLAGGGETQYFGPGTRLLVL.

V gene TRBV5-4 combines with J gene TRBJ1-6, with a weak D call TRBD1 (6 bases). This CDR3 has 16 residues. Trimming removed 4 bases at V and 0 bases at J, with 11 bases between. Germline V gives CDR1 SGHNT, CDR2 YYREEE (reference sequence). CDR3 protein: CASSPGQSSYNSPLHF. The CDR3 region has the DNA TGTGCCAGCAGCCCTGGACAGAGCTCCTATAATTCACCCCTCCACTTT.

The chain joins TRBV6-6 to TRBJ2-7; D gene uncertain. Trimming removed 0 bases at V and 3 bases at J, with 9 bases between. Germline V gene sequence: CDR1 MNHNY, CDR2 SVGAGI (reference sequence). This CDR3 comprises 14 residues. CDR3 residues: CASSYSIQSYEQYF. CDR3 bases: TGTGCCAGCAGTTACTCCATACAGAGCTACGAGCAGTACTTC.